The T cell receptor beta chain described here comes from a study of cytomegalovirus exposure and HLA in healthy donors. Findings and limits, study-wide: Some highly shared sequence variants likely arose as a pipeline artifact. The study carried out a later analysis of TCR beta sequences. It associated approximately 16,000 of them with specific HLA alleles at a false discovery rate of 0.05. Researchers reportedly found TCR beta sequences accurately predicted most subjects' HLA-A and HLA-B alleles.

As regards this clone: The antigen remains undetermined.

Both 60 Vbeta primers and 13 Jbeta primers went into the PCR. This table comes from immunoSEQ multiplex PCR, and its TCRdb copy is limited to in-frame clones, with some not included. The profile shows 20,000 to 25,000 clones, approximately 80% of them singletons. Germline loops: CDR1 ENHRY, CDR2 SYGVKD. V gave up 5 bases and J gave up 5 bases; unmatched junction bases: 6. This CDR3 spans 15 amino acids. The specimen sequenced was PBMCs. The origin of this receptor is a man aged 60 to 75 in good health and CMV-seronegative. This chain joins TRBV10-3 and TRBJ2-3, with 11 positions matching TRBD2. CDR3 nucleotide sequence: TGTGCCATCAGTTTAGCGGGAGGGCTCAAAGATACGCAGTATTTT. Its protein product is CAISLAGGLKDTQYF.